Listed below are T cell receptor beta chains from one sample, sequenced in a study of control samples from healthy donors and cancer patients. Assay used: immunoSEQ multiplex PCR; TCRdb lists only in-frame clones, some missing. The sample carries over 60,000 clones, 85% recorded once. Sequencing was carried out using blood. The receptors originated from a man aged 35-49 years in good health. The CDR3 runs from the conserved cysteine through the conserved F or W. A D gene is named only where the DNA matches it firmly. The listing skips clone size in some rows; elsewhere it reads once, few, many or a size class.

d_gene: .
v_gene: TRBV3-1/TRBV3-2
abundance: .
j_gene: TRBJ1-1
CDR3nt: TGTGCCAGCAGCCAAGTGAGTATGAACACTGAAGCTTTCTTT
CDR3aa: CASSQVSMNTEAFF

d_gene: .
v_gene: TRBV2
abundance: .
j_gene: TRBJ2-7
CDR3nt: TGTGCCAGCAGTTTCAGCTACGAGCAGTACTTC
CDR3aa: CASSFSYEQYF

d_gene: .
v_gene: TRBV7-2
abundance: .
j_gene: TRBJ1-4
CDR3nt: TGTGCCAGCAGTAATGGGCAGGCTAATGAAAAACTGTTTTTT
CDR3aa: CASSNGQANEKLFF

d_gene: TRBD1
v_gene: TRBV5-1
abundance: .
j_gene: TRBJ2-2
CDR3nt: TGCGCCAGCCGAACAGGGGGCGCAAACACCGGGGAGCTGTTTTTT
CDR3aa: CASRTGGANTGELFF

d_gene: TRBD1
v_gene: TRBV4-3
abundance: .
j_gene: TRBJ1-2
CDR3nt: TGCGCCAGCAGCCAGGCACCGGGACAGGGTTCCCGCGGCTACACCTTC
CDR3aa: CASSQAPGQGSRGYTF

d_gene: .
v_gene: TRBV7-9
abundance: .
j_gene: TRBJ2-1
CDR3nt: TGTGCCAGCAGCTTTCTACAGTACAATGAGCAGTTCTTC
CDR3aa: CASSFLQYNEQFF

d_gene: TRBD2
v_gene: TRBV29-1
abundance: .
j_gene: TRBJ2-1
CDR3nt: TGCAGCGTTGAAGTCGGACTAGCGGGAGGGTCCTACAATGAGCAGTTCTTC
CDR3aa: CSVEVGLAGGSYNEQFF

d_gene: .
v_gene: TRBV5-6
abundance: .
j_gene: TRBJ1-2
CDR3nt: TGTGCCAGCAGTATGGACAGAAACTATGGCTACACCTTC
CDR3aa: CASSMDRNYGYTF

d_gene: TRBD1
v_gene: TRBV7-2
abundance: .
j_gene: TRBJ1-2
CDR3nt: TGTGCCAGCAGCTTAGAGGGGACAGGGGACTATGGCTACACCTTC
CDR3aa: CASSLEGTGDYGYTF

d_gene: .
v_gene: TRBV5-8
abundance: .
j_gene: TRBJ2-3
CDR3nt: TGTGCCAGCAGCGCACCCCGGGCGGGGCACAGGGATACGCAGTATTTT
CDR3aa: CASSAPRAGHRDTQYF

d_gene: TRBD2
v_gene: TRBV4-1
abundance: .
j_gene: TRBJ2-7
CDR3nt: TGCGCCAGCAGCCAAGAACCGGGACTAGGCTACGAGCAGTACTTC
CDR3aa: CASSQEPGLGYEQYF

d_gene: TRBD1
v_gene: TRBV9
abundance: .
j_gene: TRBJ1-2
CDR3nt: TGTGCCAGCAGCGTAGTAGACAGGGGACTAACCAATAGCTATGGCTACACCTTC
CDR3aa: CASSVVDRGLTNSYGYTF

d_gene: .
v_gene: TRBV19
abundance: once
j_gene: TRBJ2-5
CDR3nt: TGTGCCAGTAGTCCACCCCCGGGTACGAGGGGGGGCCGGGAGACCCAGTACTTC
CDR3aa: CASSPPPGTRGGRETQYF

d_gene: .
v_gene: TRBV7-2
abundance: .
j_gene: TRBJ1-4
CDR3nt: TGTGCCAGCAGCCATTTAACCAGGGAAAAACTGTTTTTT
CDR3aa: CASSHLTREKLFF

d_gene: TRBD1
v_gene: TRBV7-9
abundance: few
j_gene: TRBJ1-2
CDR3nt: TGTGCCAGCAGCTTAGCAGGGGGCTACAACTATGGCTACACCTTC
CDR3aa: CASSLAGGYNYGYTF

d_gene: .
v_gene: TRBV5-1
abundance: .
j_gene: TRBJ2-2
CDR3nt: TGCGCCAGCAGCCCACGGGCGGACAGCCCGGGGACCGGGGAGCTGTTTTTT
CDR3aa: CASSPRADSPGTGELFF

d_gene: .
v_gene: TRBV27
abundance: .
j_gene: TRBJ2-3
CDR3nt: TGTGCCAGCAACACAGGGATGGGAGATACGCAGTATTTT
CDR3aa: CASNTGMGDTQYF

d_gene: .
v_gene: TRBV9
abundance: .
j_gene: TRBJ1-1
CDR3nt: TGTGCCAGCAGCCATAGAGAGGGGAAGACTGAAGCTTTCTTT
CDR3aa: CASSHREGKTEAFF

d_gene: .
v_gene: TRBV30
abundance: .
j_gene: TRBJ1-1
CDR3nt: TGTGCCTGGGGGGACGGATTCACTGAAGCTTTCTTT
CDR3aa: CAWGDGFTEAFF

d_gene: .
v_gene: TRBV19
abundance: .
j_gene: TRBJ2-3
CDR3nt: TGTGCCAGTAGTCTCACCGGGACATCCGTCACAGATACGCAGTATTTT
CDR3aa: CASSLTGTSVTDTQYF

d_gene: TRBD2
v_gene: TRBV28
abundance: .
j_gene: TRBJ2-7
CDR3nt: TGTGCCAGCAGTTTAGTAGCGGGAGATCGCGAGCAGTACTTC
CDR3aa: CASSLVAGDREQYF

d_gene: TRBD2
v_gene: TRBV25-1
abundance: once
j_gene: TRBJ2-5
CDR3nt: TGTGCCAGCAGTGACTCCCGGCGGGGGGGCCAAGAGACCCAGTACTTC
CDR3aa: CASSDSRRGGQETQYF

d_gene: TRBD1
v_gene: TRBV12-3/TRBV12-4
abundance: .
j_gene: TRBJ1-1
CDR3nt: TGTGCCAGCAGCCAGGGGGGGGCGCGGGCTTTCTTT
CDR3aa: CASSQGGARAFF

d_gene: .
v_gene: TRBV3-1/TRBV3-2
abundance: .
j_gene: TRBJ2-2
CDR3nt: TGTGCCAGCAGGTCCGCGGTGCTACACACCGGGGAGCTGTTTTTT
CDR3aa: CASRSAVLHTGELFF

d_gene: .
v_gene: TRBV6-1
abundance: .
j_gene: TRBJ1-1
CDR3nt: TGTGCCAGCAGTGAAGCTGTCAGGGTAGGGAACACTGAAGCTTTCTTT
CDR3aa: CASSEAVRVGNTEAFF

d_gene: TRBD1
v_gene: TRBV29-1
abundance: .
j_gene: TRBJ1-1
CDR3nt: TGCAGCGCTACCGGAACAGGGGACACTGAAGCTTTCTTT
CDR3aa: CSATGTGDTEAFF

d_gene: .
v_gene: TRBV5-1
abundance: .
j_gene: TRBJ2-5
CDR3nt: TGCGCCAGCAGTCAGACTCCGTACCAAGAGACCCAGTACTTC
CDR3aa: CASSQTPYQETQYF

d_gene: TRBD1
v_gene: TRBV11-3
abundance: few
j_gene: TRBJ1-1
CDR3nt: TGTGCCAGCAGCTACGGACAGGGGGAGAACACTGAAGCTTTCTTT
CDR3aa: CASSYGQGENTEAFF

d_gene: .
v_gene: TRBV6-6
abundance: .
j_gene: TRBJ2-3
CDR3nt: TGTGCCAGCAGTTACTCGAGTCAGGGTCCAGATACGCAGTATTTT
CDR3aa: CASSYSSQGPDTQYF

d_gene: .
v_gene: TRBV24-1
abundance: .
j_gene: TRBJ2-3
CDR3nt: TGTGCCACCAGTGAAGGAACAGCCACAGATACGCAGTATTTT
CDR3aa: CATSEGTATDTQYF

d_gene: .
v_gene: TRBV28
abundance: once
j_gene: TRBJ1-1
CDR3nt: TGTGCCAGCAGCACCCGGACAGACACTGAAGCTTTCTTT
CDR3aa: CASSTRTDTEAFF

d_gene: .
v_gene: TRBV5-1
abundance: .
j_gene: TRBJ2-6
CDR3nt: TGCGCCAGCAGCTTGGGTGTCTCTGGGGCCAACGTCCTGACTTTC
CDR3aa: CASSLGVSGANVLTF

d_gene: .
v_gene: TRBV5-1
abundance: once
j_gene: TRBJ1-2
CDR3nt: TGCGCCAGCAGTCTCCTGGGGTATGGCTACACCTTC
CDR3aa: CASSLLGYGYTF

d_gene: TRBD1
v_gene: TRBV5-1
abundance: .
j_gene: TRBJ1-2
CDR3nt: TGCGCCAGCAGCTCAAGTTCCGGGACAGTCTATGGCTACACCTTC
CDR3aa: CASSSSSGTVYGYTF

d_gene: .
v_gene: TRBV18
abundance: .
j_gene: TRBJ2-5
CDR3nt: TGTGCCAGCTCACCACCCCAGCGGTGGGAGACCCAGTACTTC
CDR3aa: CASSPPQRWETQYF

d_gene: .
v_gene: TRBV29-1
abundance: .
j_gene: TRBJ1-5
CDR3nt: TGCAGCGTTGAAGTCTCGAGCAATCAGCCCCAGCATTTT
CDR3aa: CSVEVSSNQPQHF

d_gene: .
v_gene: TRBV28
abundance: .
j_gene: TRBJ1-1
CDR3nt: TGTGCCAGCAGTGGGTGGGGCAGACAGAACACTGAAGCTTTCTTT
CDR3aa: CASSGWGRQNTEAFF

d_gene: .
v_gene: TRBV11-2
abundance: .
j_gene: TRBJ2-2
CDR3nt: TGTGCCAGCAGCTATGACACCCTCACCGGGGAGCTGTTTTTT
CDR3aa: CASSYDTLTGELFF

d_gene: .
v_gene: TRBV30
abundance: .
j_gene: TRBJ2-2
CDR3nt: TGTGCCTGGGCTAGACTGGCGAACACCGGGGAGCTGTTTTTT
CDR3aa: CAWARLANTGELFF

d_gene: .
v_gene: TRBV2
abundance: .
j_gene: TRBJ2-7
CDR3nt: TGTGCCAGCAGTCGACAGACAGGTGCCGGCTACGAGCAGTACTTC
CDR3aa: CASSRQTGAGYEQYF

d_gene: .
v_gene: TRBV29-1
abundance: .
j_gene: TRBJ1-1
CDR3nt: TGCAGCGTAGGGTCTCTAAACACTGAAGCTTTCTTT
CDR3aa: CSVGSLNTEAFF

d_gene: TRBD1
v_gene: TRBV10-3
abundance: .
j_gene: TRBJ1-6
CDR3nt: TGTGCCATCACCCCGGGACAGCCTAATTCACCCCTCCACTTT
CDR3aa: CAITPGQPNSPLHF

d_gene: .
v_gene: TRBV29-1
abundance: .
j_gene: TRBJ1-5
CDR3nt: TGCAGCGTACAGACACACAACAATCAGCCCCAGCATTTT
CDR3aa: CSVQTHNNQPQHF

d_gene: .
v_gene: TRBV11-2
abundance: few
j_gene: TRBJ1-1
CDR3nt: TGTGCCAGCAGCTTTGTGAACACTGAAGCTTTCTTT
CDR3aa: CASSFVNTEAFF

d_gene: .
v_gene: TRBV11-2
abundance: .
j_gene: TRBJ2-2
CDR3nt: TGTGCCAGCAGCTTAGCACAGCTCACCGGGGAGCTGTTTTTT
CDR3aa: CASSLAQLTGELFF

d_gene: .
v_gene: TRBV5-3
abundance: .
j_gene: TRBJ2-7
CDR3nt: TGTGCCAGAAGCTTGATGCGGGAAACTATCGACGAGCAGTACTTC
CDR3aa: CARSLMRETIDEQYF

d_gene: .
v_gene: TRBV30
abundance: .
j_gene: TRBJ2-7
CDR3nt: TGTGCCTGGAGCCCCGGTTCAGGGGACGAGCAGTACTTC
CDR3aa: CAWSPGSGDEQYF

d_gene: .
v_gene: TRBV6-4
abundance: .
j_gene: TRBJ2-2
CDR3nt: TGTGCCAGCAGTCCTATGAACACCGGGGAGCTGTTTTTT
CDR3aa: CASSPMNTGELFF

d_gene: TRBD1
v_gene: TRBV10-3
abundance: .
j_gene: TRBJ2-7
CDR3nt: TGTGCCATCAGTGGAACAGGGGCACGAGGGTCCTCCTACGAGCAGTACTTC
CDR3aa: CAISGTGARGSSYEQYF

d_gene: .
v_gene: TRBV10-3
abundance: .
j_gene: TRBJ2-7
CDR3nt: TGTGCCATCAGTGGGCAGGGAGGCTACGAGCAGTACTTC
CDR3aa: CAISGQGGYEQYF

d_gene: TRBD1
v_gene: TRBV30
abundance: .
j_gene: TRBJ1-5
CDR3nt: TGTGCCTGGAGTTCAGACAGGGATAGCAATCAGCCCCAGCATTTT
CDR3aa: CAWSSDRDSNQPQHF

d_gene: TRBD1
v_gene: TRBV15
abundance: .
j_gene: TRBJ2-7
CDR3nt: TGTGCCACCAGCAGAGACAGGGGGCGAGACGAGCAGTACTTC
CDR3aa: CATSRDRGRDEQYF

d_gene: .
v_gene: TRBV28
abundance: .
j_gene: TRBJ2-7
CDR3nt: TGTGCCAGCAGTCATATCTACGAGCAGTACTTC
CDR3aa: CASSHIYEQYF